This T cell receptor beta chain was observed in a study of blood T cell repertoires in COVID-19. The repertoire was sequenced with immunoSEQ multiplex PCR; TCRdb's copy has only in-frame clones and lacks some. The sample lists roughly 50,000 clones, 86% occurring once. With 0 bases clipped from V and 5 bases from J, the junction kept 8 bases outside the gene matches. The CDR3 sequence is 17 residues long. Germline CDR1 and CDR2: SGDLS and YYNGEE. The chain recombines TRBV9 with TRBJ2-5, with 12 positions matching TRBD2. The sample taken for sequencing was peripheral blood. This receptor was taken from an elderly woman with COVID-19, enrolled during active disease. CDR3 in amino acids: CASSVAGLAGGLETQYF. In DNA form, the CDR3 reads TGTGCCAGCAGCGTAGCAGGGCTAGCGGGGGGGCTTGAGACCCAGTACTTC.